What follows is one TCR beta chain and its context. The repertoire was sequenced with immunoSEQ multiplex PCR; TCRdb's copy has only in-frame clones and lacks some. The table includes about 180,000 clones, about three quarters detected once. CDR1 is KGHSH and CDR2 is LQKENI in the germline V gene. Unmatched junction bases numbered 10, after V lost 6 bases and J lost 5 bases. This CDR3 contains 16 residues. The data were obtained in a study of blood T cell repertoires in COVID-19. The Seattle site enrolled patients during active infection and followed them longitudinally. The rearrangement joins TRBV18 to TRBJ2-1; 10 positions match TRBD2. The sequence came from a woman of 80 years or more with COVID-19, enrolled during active disease. Source material: peripheral blood. The DNA of the CDR3 is TGTGCCAGCTCGCCTGCCGGGACTAGCGTAAACAATGAGCAGTTCTTC. This gives the protein CASSPAGTSVNNEQFF.